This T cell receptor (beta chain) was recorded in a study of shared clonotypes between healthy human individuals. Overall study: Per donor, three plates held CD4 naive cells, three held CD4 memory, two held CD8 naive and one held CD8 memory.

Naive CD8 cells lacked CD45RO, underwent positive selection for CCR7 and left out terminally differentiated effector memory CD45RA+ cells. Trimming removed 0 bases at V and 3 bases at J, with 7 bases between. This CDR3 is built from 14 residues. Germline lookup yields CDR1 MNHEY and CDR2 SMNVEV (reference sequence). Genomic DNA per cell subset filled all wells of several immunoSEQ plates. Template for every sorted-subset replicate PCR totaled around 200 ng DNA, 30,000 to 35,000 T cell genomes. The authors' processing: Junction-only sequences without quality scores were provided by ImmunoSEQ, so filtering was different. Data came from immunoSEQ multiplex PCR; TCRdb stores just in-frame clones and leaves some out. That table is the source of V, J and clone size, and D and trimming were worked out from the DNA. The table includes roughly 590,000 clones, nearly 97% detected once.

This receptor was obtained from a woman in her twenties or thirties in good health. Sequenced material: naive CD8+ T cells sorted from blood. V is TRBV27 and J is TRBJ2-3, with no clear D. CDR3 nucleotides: TGTGCCAGCAGTTTATCCCTTTCAACAGATACGCAGTATTTT. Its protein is CASSLSLSTDTQYF.